These T cell receptor beta chains were read from a single sample in a study of Tregs in tolerant kidney transplant recipients. Here immunoSEQ multiplex PCR was the method, and the copy in TCRdb shows in-frame clones only, minus some. The sample has around 77,000 clones; 95% to 98% are singletons. Sequenced material: CD4+ T cells from blood, taken before the transplant. The receptors shown here come from a human donor who received a combined kidney and bone marrow transplant. CDR3s include the opening cysteine and the closing phenylalanine or tryptophan. Each record gives: J gene, clone size, D gene, V gene, CDR3 protein, CDR3 DNA. D genes are given only for firm matches. Expanded clones get a size class; other rows say once, few or many, or leave the size out.

J gene: TRBJ1-3
clone size: .
D gene: .
V gene: TRBV7-8
CDR3 protein: CASRYQEAGNTIYF
CDR3 DNA: TGTGCCAGCAGGTACCAGGAAGCTGGAAACACCATATATTTT

J gene: TRBJ2-1
clone size: .
D gene: TRBD1
V gene: TRBV11-2
CDR3 protein: CASSLERGTGAPFF
CDR3 DNA: TGTGCCAGCAGCTTAGAAAGGGGCACAGGGGCCCCGTTCTTC

J gene: TRBJ2-3
clone size: .
D gene: .
V gene: TRBV14
CDR3 protein: CASSPGLVPDTQYF
CDR3 DNA: TGTGCCAGCAGCCCGGGACTGGTCCCAGATACGCAGTATTTT

J gene: TRBJ2-2
clone size: .
D gene: .
V gene: TRBV7-2
CDR3 protein: CASSVPSSPLGTGELFF
CDR3 DNA: TGTGCCAGCAGCGTCCCTAGCAGCCCCTTGGGCACCGGGGAGCTGTTTTTT

J gene: TRBJ1-4
clone size: .
D gene: TRBD1
V gene: TRBV9
CDR3 protein: CASSARQGGNEKLFF
CDR3 DNA: TGTGCCAGCAGCGCCAGACAGGGAGGTAATGAAAAACTGTTTTTT

J gene: TRBJ2-5
clone size: .
D gene: .
V gene: TRBV5-1
CDR3 protein: CASSLMQTEQETQYF
CDR3 DNA: TGCGCCAGCAGCTTGATGCAGACAGAACAAGAGACCCAGTACTTC

J gene: TRBJ2-7
clone size: .
D gene: .
V gene: TRBV7-2
CDR3 protein: CASSLSRDSIYEQYF
CDR3 DNA: TGTGCCAGCAGCTTATCACGAGACAGTATCTACGAGCAGTACTTC

J gene: TRBJ1-5
clone size: .
D gene: .
V gene: TRBV5-1
CDR3 protein: CASSPQGTSNQPQHF
CDR3 DNA: TGCGCCAGCAGCCCACAGGGAACTAGCAATCAGCCCCAGCATTTT

J gene: TRBJ2-7
clone size: .
D gene: .
V gene: TRBV11-3
CDR3 protein: CASSARQHSDPEQYF
CDR3 DNA: TGTGCCAGCAGCGCGCGACAGCACTCGGACCCCGAGCAGTACTTC

J gene: TRBJ1-3
clone size: .
D gene: .
V gene: TRBV5-1
CDR3 protein: CASSLAGSDTIYF
CDR3 DNA: TGCGCCAGCAGCTTGGCGGGGTCGGACACCATATATTTT

J gene: TRBJ2-7
clone size: .
D gene: TRBD1
V gene: TRBV27
CDR3 protein: CASSLLGQGSYEQYF
CDR3 DNA: TGTGCCAGCAGTTTGTTGGGACAGGGGTCGTACGAGCAGTACTTC

J gene: TRBJ2-2
clone size: .
D gene: TRBD2
V gene: TRBV9
CDR3 protein: CASSPFAREGIGELFF
CDR3 DNA: TGTGCCAGCAGCCCTTTTGCGCGGGAGGGTATCGGGGAGCTGTTTTTT

J gene: TRBJ2-3
clone size: .
D gene: .
V gene: TRBV4-3
CDR3 protein: CASSQPTDTQYF
CDR3 DNA: TGCGCCAGCAGCCAACCTACAGATACGCAGTATTTT

J gene: TRBJ1-1
clone size: .
D gene: .
V gene: TRBV5-6
CDR3 protein: CASSLVRGTEAFF
CDR3 DNA: TGTGCCAGCAGCTTGGTGAGAGGCACTGAAGCTTTCTTT

J gene: TRBJ1-1
clone size: few
D gene: .
V gene: TRBV28
CDR3 protein: CASSLPRQDTEAFF
CDR3 DNA: TGTGCCAGCAGTTTACCTCGACAGGACACTGAAGCTTTCTTT

J gene: TRBJ1-4
clone size: .
D gene: .
V gene: TRBV5-5
CDR3 protein: CASSQDRVTNEKLFF
CDR3 DNA: TGTGCCAGCAGCCAGGACAGAGTCACTAATGAAAAACTGTTTTTT

J gene: TRBJ2-3
clone size: .
D gene: TRBD2
V gene: TRBV7-2
CDR3 protein: CASSLLAGGPDTQYF
CDR3 DNA: TGTGCCAGCAGCTTACTAGCGGGGGGGCCAGATACGCAGTATTTT

J gene: TRBJ2-7
clone size: .
D gene: TRBD2
V gene: TRBV4-1
CDR3 protein: CASSPRQGGPYEQYF
CDR3 DNA: TGCGCCAGCAGCCCCAGGCAGGGAGGGCCCTACGAGCAGTACTTC

J gene: TRBJ1-4
clone size: .
D gene: TRBD1
V gene: TRBV5-5
CDR3 protein: CASSPGTVNEKLFF
CDR3 DNA: TGTGCCAGCAGCCCCGGGACAGTCAATGAAAAACTGTTTTTT

J gene: TRBJ1-2
clone size: once
D gene: .
V gene: TRBV19
CDR3 protein: CASSIDKRDYGYTF
CDR3 DNA: TGTGCCAGTAGTATAGATAAGAGGGACTATGGCTACACCTTC

J gene: TRBJ2-1
clone size: .
D gene: TRBD2
V gene: TRBV9
CDR3 protein: CASSVTSAYNEQFF
CDR3 DNA: TGTGCCAGCTCCGTTACTAGCGCTTACAATGAGCAGTTCTTC

J gene: TRBJ1-1
clone size: .
D gene: TRBD1
V gene: TRBV30
CDR3 protein: CAWSVLGQGTMNTEAFF
CDR3 DNA: TGTGCCTGGAGTGTACTCGGACAGGGGACCATGAACACTGAAGCTTTCTTT

J gene: TRBJ2-1
clone size: .
D gene: .
V gene: TRBV7-3
CDR3 protein: CASSLTPSSYNEQFF
CDR3 DNA: TGTGCCAGCAGCTTAACTCCTAGCTCCTACAATGAGCAGTTCTTC

J gene: TRBJ2-2
clone size: .
D gene: .
V gene: TRBV7-3
CDR3 protein: CASSLSRGSGELFF
CDR3 DNA: TGTGCCAGCAGCTTAAGTCGGGGGTCCGGGGAGCTGTTTTTT

J gene: TRBJ2-1
clone size: .
D gene: .
V gene: TRBV15
CDR3 protein: CATSRSSGDGEFF
CDR3 DNA: TGTGCCACCAGCAGATCCTCAGGGGACGGGGAGTTCTTC

J gene: TRBJ2-7
clone size: .
D gene: TRBD2
V gene: TRBV7-2
CDR3 protein: CASSLTSVEQYF
CDR3 DNA: TGTGCCAGCAGCTTGACTAGCGTTGAGCAGTACTTC

J gene: TRBJ2-3
clone size: .
D gene: TRBD2
V gene: TRBV19
CDR3 protein: CASAEGGTTDTQYF
CDR3 DNA: TGTGCCAGCGCCGAGGGAGGGACCACAGATACGCAGTATTTT